This TCR beta chain was captured in a study of blood T cell repertoires in COVID-19. Study in general: Acute and convalescent COVID-19 samples came from the United States, Italy and Spain. T cells, B-cell-depleted T cells, or PBMCs provided the cDNA or gDNA that served as material.

As handled by the study authors: Reference gene primer amplification gave estimated nucleated cell counts. Measured with immunoSEQ multiplex PCR; TCRdb has only the in-frame clones, and not every one. That table supplies the V and J calls and clone size; D and trimming were determined from the DNA. This sample carries 250,000 to 300,000 clones, 88% of them seen once, and the ten largest clones take 0.99%. Germline V gene data show CDR1 as SGHDT and CDR2 as YYEEEE. The length of the CDR3 is 15 residues. Trimming removed 4 bases from V and 5 bases from J, with 15 bases in between. The specimen was peripheral blood. The TCR sequence derives from a middle-aged woman who had recovered from COVID-19. The gene calls are TRBV5-6 and TRBJ2-2, with D possibly being TRBD2 (5 bases). CDR3 nucleotide sequence: TGTGCCAGCAGCGCCATAGGCCCGGGGACCGGGGAGCTGTTTTTT. Protein sequence: CASSAIGPGTGELFF.